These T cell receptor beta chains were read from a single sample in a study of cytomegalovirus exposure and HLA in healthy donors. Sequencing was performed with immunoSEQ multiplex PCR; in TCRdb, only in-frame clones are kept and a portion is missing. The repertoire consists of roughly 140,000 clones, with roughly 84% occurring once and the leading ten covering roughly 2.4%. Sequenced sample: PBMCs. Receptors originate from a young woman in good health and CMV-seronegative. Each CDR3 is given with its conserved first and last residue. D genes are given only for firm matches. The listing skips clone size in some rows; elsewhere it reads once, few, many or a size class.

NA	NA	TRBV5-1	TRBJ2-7	CASSPEGVLYEQYF	TGCGCCAGCAGCCCTGAAGGGGTGTTATACGAGCAGTACTTC
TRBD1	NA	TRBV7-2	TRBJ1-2	CASSPLGQGVNYGYTF	TGTGCCAGCAGCCCCCTGGGACAGGGGGTCAACTATGGCTACACCTTC
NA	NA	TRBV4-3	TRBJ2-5	CASSLRTDQETQYF	TGCGCCAGCAGCCTACGGACAGACCAAGAGACCCAGTACTTC
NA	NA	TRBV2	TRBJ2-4	CASSAGQLLAKNIQYF	TGTGCCAGCAGTGCAGGACAGTTGCTAGCCAAAAACATTCAGTACTTC
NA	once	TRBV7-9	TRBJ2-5	CASSLTGQQETQYF	TGTGCCAGCAGCTTAACAGGACAGCAAGAGACCCAGTACTTC
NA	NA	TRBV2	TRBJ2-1	CASSESGRAPNEQFF	TGTGCCAGCAGTGAAAGCGGGCGGGCGCCCAATGAGCAGTTCTTC
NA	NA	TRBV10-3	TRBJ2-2	CAISEQGVAGELFF	TGTGCCATCAGTGAGCAAGGGGTTGCCGGGGAGCTGTTTTTT
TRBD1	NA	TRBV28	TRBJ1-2	CASSRGQGRGGYTF	TGTGCCAGCAGTCGAGGACAGGGCAGGGGCGGCTACACCTTC
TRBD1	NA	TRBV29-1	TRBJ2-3	CSGQPGQLSDTQYF	TGCAGCGGCCAACCGGGACAGCTTAGTGATACGCAGTATTTT
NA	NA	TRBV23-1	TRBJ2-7	CASSAGQKRPEQYF	TGCGCCAGCAGCGCGGGACAGAAAAGACCCGAGCAGTACTTC
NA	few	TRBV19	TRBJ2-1	CASSIDLDRSPGNEQFF	TGTGCCAGTAGTATAGATCTCGACAGGTCCCCGGGAAATGAGCAGTTCTTC
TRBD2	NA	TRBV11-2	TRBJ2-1	CASSPASGGGNEQFF	TGTGCCAGCAGCCCGGCCAGCGGGGGAGGGAATGAGCAGTTCTTC
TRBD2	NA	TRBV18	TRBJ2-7	CASSPDGGNTLAEQYF	TGTGCCAGCTCACCAGACGGGGGGAATACCCTGGCCGAGCAGTACTTC
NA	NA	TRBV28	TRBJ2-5	CASSPTRGGAETQYF	TGTGCCAGCAGCCCTACGCGTGGGGGCGCGGAGACCCAGTACTTC
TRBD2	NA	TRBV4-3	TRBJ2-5	CASSQDNLASGSAETQYF	TGCGCCAGCAGCCAAGATAATCTGGCTAGCGGGAGTGCGGAGACCCAGTACTTC
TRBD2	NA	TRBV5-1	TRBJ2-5	CASSPGATTSGGEETQYF	TGCGCCAGCAGCCCGGGGGCTACGACTAGCGGGGGAGAAGAGACCCAGTACTTC
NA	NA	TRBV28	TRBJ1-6	CASSAVMGLGSPLHF	TGTGCCAGCAGTGCGGTAATGGGGCTAGGGTCACCCCTCCACTTT
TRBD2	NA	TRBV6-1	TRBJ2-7	CASSEGGGVYEQYF	TGTGCCAGCAGTGAAGGGGGGGGAGTCTACGAGCAGTACTTC
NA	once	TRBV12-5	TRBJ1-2	CASGLSVNYGYTF	TGTGCTAGTGGCCTGTCGGTGAACTATGGCTACACCTTC
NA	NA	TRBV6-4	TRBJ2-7	CASRLPGRGPYEQYF	TGTGCCAGCAGGCTCCCCGGCAGGGGCCCCTACGAGCAGTACTTC
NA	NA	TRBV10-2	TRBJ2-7	CASIPPPEGRSYEQYF	TGCGCCAGCATCCCCCCTCCGGAGGGTAGATCCTACGAGCAGTACTTC
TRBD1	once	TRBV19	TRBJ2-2	CASRPGQGASGELFF	TGTGCCAGTCGTCCGGGACAGGGGGCCTCCGGGGAGCTGTTTTTT
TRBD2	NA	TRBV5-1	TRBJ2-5	CASSSGTSGAPETQYF	TGCGCCAGCAGCTCCGGGACTAGCGGGGCCCCGGAGACCCAGTACTTC
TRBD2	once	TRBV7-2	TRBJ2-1	CASSLVILAGGYNEQFF	TGTGCCAGCAGCTTAGTGATTTTAGCGGGGGGCTACAATGAGCAGTTCTTC
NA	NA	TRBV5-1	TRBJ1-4	CASSLLGGEKLFF	TGCGCCAGCAGCTTGCTAGGCGGTGAAAAACTGTTTTTT
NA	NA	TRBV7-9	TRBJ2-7	CASSPPFRLGNEQYF	TGTGCCAGCAGCCCCCCTTTTCGACTAGGAAACGAGCAGTACTTC
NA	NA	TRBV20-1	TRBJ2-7	CSAPGDYEQYF	TGCAGTGCTCCCGGCGACTACGAGCAGTACTTC
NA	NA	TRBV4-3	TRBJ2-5	CASSQGNRGGETQYF	TGCGCCAGCAGCCAAGGGAACAGGGGGGGAGAGACCCAGTACTTC
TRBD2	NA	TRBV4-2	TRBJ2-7	CASSSPLLGGSYEQYF	TGTGCCAGCAGCTCCCCTTTGCTGGGGGGGTCCTACGAGCAGTACTTC
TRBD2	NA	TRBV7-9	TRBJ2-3	CSSSSRLAGASTDTQYF	TGTTCCAGCAGCTCCCGGCTAGCGGGGGCTAGCACAGATACGCAGTATTTT
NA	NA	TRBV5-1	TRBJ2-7	CASKVGGTDEQYF	TGCGCCAGCAAGGTTGGGGGGACCGACGAGCAGTACTTC
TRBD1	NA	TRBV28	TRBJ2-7	CATERGQGLFYF	TGCGCCACCGAACGTGGACAGGGCCTCTTCTACTTC
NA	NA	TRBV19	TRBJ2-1	CAINRDRIDEQFF	TGTGCCATCAACCGAGACAGGATCGATGAGCAGTTCTTC
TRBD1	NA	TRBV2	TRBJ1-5	CASSSTRQGPQPQHF	TGTGCCAGCAGTTCGACCAGACAGGGCCCTCAGCCCCAGCATTTT
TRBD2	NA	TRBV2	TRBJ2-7	CASGQASGTVYEQYF	TGTGCCAGCGGGCAAGCTAGCGGAACCGTCTACGAGCAGTACTTC
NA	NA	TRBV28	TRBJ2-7	CASSPPGQGFSYEQYF	TGTGCCAGCAGTCCACCGGGACAAGGTTTCTCCTACGAGCAGTACTTC
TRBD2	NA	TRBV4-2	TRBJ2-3	CASSQGAGGDDTQYF	TGTGCCAGCAGCCAGGGAGCGGGGGGGGACGATACGCAGTATTTT
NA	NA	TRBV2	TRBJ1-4	CASSRERARGEKLFF	TGTGCCAGCAGTCGAGAGAGAGCCCGAGGGGAAAAACTGTTTTTT
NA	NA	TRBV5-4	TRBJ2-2	CASWRANTGELFF	TGTGCCTCCTGGCGGGCGAACACCGGGGAGCTGTTTTTT
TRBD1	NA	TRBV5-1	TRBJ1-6	CASSFGQGSSPLHF	TGCGCCAGCAGCTTTGGACAGGGAAGTTCACCCCTCCACTTT
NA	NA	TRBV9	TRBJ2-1	CASSETGGVNEQFF	TGTGCCAGCAGCGAAACAGGGGGGGTAAATGAGCAGTTCTTC
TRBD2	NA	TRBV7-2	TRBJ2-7	CASRQWEGYEQYF	TGTGCCAGCAGGCAGTGGGAGGGCTACGAGCAGTACTTC
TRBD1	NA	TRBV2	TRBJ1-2	CASSEAKGAGGYTF	TGTGCCAGCAGTGAAGCTAAGGGGGCCGGGGGCTACACCTTC
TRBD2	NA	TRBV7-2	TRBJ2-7	CASSRRRGSGKRYEQYF	TGTGCCAGCAGCCGCCGGCGTGGGAGCGGGAAGAGGTACGAGCAGTACTTC
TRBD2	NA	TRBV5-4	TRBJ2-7	CASSRSLAGGSYEQYF	TGTGCCAGCAGCCGAAGTTTAGCGGGGGGTTCCTACGAGCAGTACTTC